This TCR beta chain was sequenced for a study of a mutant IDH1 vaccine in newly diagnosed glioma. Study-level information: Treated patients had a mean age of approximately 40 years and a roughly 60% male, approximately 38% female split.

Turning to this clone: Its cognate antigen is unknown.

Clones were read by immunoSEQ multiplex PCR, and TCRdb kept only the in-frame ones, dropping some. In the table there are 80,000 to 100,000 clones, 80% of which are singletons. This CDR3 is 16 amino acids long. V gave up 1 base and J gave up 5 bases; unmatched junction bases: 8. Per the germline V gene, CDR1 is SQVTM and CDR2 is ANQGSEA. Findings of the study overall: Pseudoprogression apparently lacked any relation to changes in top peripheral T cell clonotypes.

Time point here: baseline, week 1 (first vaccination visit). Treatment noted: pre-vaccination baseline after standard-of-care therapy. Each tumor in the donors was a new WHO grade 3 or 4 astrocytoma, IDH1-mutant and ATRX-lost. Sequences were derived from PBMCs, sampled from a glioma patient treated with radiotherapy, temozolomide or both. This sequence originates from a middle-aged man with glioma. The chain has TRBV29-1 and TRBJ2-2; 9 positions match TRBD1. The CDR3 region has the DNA TGCAGCGTTGAAGGGGTCCGGGACAGGGAAACCGGGGAGCTGTTTTTT. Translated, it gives CSVEGVRDRETGELFF.